The clone carrying this TCR beta chain was seen more than once but under ten times. As the sequencing template, cDNA was produced by extracting RNA and reverse transcribing it. Measured with immunoSEQ multiplex PCR; TCRdb has only the in-frame clones, and not every one. The profile shows 150,000 to 200,000 clones, 58% of them singletons. This entry belongs to a study of CD8+ T cells in alopecia areata. As for treatment: oral pan-JAK inhibitor, 5-10 mg twice daily. This CDR3 spans 14 amino acids. Trimming took 4 bases from V and 1 from J; bases not matched to a gene: 3. The germline CDR1 and CDR2 sequences are MGHRA and YSYEKL.

This sample comprised CD8+ T cells sorted from blood, obtained at week 24, from a patient treated with tofacitinib. The J gene is TRBJ1-1, the V gene TRBV4-1; 7 nucleotides align to TRBD1. This receptor was identified in a human donor with alopecia areata. This CDR3 is CASSLRTGNTEAFF. The CDR3 nucleotides are TGCGCCAGCAGCCTCCGGACAGGGAACACTGAAGCTTTCTTT.